These 18 T cell receptor beta chains originate from one sample sequenced in a study of T cell repertoires in cytomegalovirus infection. These TCRs' antigens remain unknown. TCRdb reprocessed the reads with MiXCR, giving one entry per CDR3 protein. The sample includes approximately 1,000,000 distinct CDR3 sequences, under 40% of them seen just once. The sample was cultured CD8+ T cells from PBMCs, taken from culture after CMV antigen stimulation. These receptors were taken from a human donor in good health (CMV status not recorded). Some clones in this sample may be carry-over from other donors' samples.

On this clonotype itself: An end of the junction differs from the germline gene, which may be a read error. J is TRBJ2-1 and V is TRBV5-6; D is undetermined. The CDR3 totals 12 residues. CDR1 is SGHDT, CDR2 YYEEEE, per germline. The CDR3: CANSLAANEQFF. In DNA, the CDR3 is TGTGCCAACAGCTTGGCGGCCAATGAGCAGTTCTTC.

This clonotype occurred a few times. The V call is TRBV7-8, the J call TRBJ2-1; 7 bases line up with TRBD2. The CDR3 has 17 residues. The ends lost 5 bases at V and 4 bases at J; junction bases unmatched: 14. From germline, CDR1 is SGHVS and CDR2 FQNEAQ. The CDR3 sequence: CASSLLGSGEAYNEQFF. Written as DNA, the CDR3 is TGTGCCAGCAGCCTACTCGGGAGCGGGGAAGCTTACAATGAGCAGTTCTTC. Variable domain in full (rest from reference TRBV7-8 and TRBJ2-1): GAGVSQSPRYKVAKRGQDVALRCDPISGHVSLFWYQQALGQGPEFLTYFQNEAQLDKSGLPSDRFFAERPEGSVSTLKIQRTQQEDSAVYLCASSLLGSGEAYNEQFFGPGTRLTVL.

This clonotype was seen only a few times. The chain uses TRBV7-9 and TRBJ1-4; 12 nucleotides agree with TRBD1. CDR1 SEHNR and CDR2 FQNEAQ come from the germline V gene (reference sequence). With V trimmed by 4 bases and J by 8 bases, 5 bases remained unmatched. This CDR3 has 15 amino acids. Here the CDR3 DNA reads TGTGCCAGCAGCTCCCGGGACAGGGGGCAGGAAAAACTGTTTTTT. It codes for CASSSRDRGQEKLFF.

This chain joins TRBV4-1 and TRBJ2-3; a possible D gene is TRBD1 (5 bases). Germline CDR1 MGHRA, CDR2 YSYEKL. This CDR3 contains 15 residues. V lost 1 base to trimming and J lost 2 bases, with 10 bases between them. This CDR3 is CASSQVQGITDTQYF. CDR3 coding DNA: TGCGCCAGCAGCCAAGTGCAGGGAATCACAGATACGCAGTATTTT.

This clonotype came up a few times. V usage is TRBV12-3 or TRBV12-4 and J usage is TRBJ1-3; D is uncertain. The V end lost 5 bases, the J end lost 7 bases, and 6 bases lay between the germline ends. This CDR3 spans 11 amino acids. The CDR3 DNA sequence: TGTGCCAGCAGTCCCGAGAACACCATATATTTT. It yields the protein CASSPENTIYF.

This chain connects TRBV9 to TRBJ1-5; no reliable D call. V was pared by 0 bases and J by 4 bases, with 5 bases between. The length of the CDR3 is 13 residues. CDR1 SGDLS and CDR2 YYNGEE come from the germline V gene. The DNA of the CDR3 is TGTGCCAGCAGCGTAGGAGATAATCAGCCCCAGCATTTT. Its protein product is CASSVGDNQPQHF. The full variable domain, rest sourced from reference TRBV9 and TRBJ1-5, is DSGVTQTPKHLITATGQRVTLRCSPRSGDLSVYWYQQSLDQGLQFLIQYYNGEERAKGNILERFSAQQFPDLHSELNLSSLELGDSALYFCASSVGDNQPQHFGDGTRLSIL.

The chain joins TRBV12-3 or TRBV12-4 to TRBJ2-2; D uncertain. The germline V and J ends were trimmed by 6 bases and 5 bases, with 16 bases remaining between them. The CDR3 length is 15 residues. The CDR3 loop reads CASSYRTMATGELFF. CDR3 in DNA: TGTGCCAGCAGCTATCGAACCATGGCGACCGGGGAGCTGTTTTTT.

This clonotype was detected a few times. The rearrangement links TRBV27 to TRBJ1-6, with TRBD1 identical over 7 bases. V lost 2 bases and J lost 6; bases outside the gene matches: 7. This CDR3 region has 16 residues. CDR1 is MNHEY and CDR2 is SMNVEV in the germline V gene (reference sequence). In DNA form, the CDR3 reads TGTGCCAGCAGTTTAGGGACAGTTTTACGTAATTCACCCCTCCACTTT. Translation: CASSLGTVLRNSPLHF.

This clonotype has more than one count but fewer than ten. The CDR3 reads CASSLGRGTVKNSPLHF. In DNA, the CDR3 is TGTGCCAGCAGCTTAGGTCGAGGAACAGTGAAAAATTCACCCCTCCACTTT. The chain recombines TRBV7-8 with TRBJ1-6, with D hard to call. Per the germline V gene, CDR1 is SGHVS and CDR2 is FQNEAQ. The CDR3 sequence is 17 residues long. Trimming took 1 base from V and 7 from J, leaving 17 bases between them.

This clonotype showed up just a few times. Here the CDR3 reads CASSQDNSGNKNEQFF. The DNA of the CDR3 is TGCGCCAGCAGCCAAGATAACTCCGGGAATAAGAATGAGCAGTTCTTC. The chain joins TRBV4-1 to TRBJ2-1, with D perhaps TRBD2 (5 bases). The CDR3 is made up of 16 amino acids. Trimming left V 0 bases short and J 7 bases short, with 16 bases between. CDR1 MGHRA and CDR2 YSYEKL come from the germline V gene.

Concerning this clonotype itself: Possible read error: a much larger clone is one base away. The V call is TRBV7-2, the J call TRBJ2-1; 8 nucleotides match TRBD2. The J segment lost 3 bases and the V segment lost 2 bases, leaving 3 bases of the junction unmatched. The CDR3 loop spans 15 amino acids. CDR1 SGHTA and CDR2 FQGNSA come from the germline V gene. For the CDR3, the DNA is TGTGCCAGCAGCTTACCGGGGGGGCTCTACAATGAGCAGTTCTTC. It yields the protein CASSLPGGLYNEQFF.

In its sample, this clonotype was seen many times. V usage is TRBV7-9 and J usage is TRBJ1-6; a possible D gene is TRBD1 (5 bases). The CDR3 has 14 residues. Germline CDR1 SEHNR, CDR2 FQNEAQ (reference sequence). V lost 1 base and J 7 bases, leaving 8 bases between the germline ends. The CDR3 nucleotides are TGTGCCAGCAGCTTAGGACAGAACAATTCACCCCTCCACTTT. Encoded protein: CASSLGQNNSPLHF.

V and J are TRBV15 and TRBJ2-2, with D perhaps TRBD1 (6 bases). Germline values: CDR1 LNHNV, CDR2 YYDKDF (reference sequence). Trimming removed 1 base from V and 0 bases from J, with 15 bases in between. This CDR3 contains 18 residues. CDR3 in amino acids: CATSRVGFRGANTGELFF. CDR3 coding DNA: TGTGCCACCAGCAGAGTAGGTTTCAGGGGCGCGAACACCGGGGAGCTGTTTTTT.

This clonotype has more than one count but fewer than ten. The chain joins TRBV4-1 to TRBJ2-7, with D possibly matching TRBD1 (6 bases). Trimming stripped 1 base from V and 6 bases from J, with 10 bases between. CDR1 and CDR2 (germline): MGHRA, YSYEKL. CDR3 length: 13 amino acids. The CDR3 reads CASSQVRGGEQYV. The CDR3 nucleotides are TGCGCCAGCAGCCAAGTCAGGGGTGGCGAGCAGTACGTC.

In the case of this clonotype: One junction end does not reproduce the germline sequence, and a read error may be involved. V gene TRBV5-4 combines with J gene TRBJ1-1; D might be TRBD1 (6 bases). The CDR3 runs 13 residues. CDR1 is SGHNT, CDR2 YYREEE, per germline (reference sequence). The CDR3 region has the DNA TGTGCCAACAGCTGGACCGGGGGCCCTGAAGCTTTCTTT. This translates into CANSWTGGPEAFF.

V usage is TRBV12-3 or TRBV12-4 and J usage is TRBJ2-7; no clear D. V dropped 3 bases and J dropped 2 bases, with 26 bases sitting between them. The CDR3 spans 19 residues. In DNA, the CDR3 is TGTGCCAGCAGTTTCCAAACCAGTAACCCCACCCAATTACCCTACGAGCAGTACTTC. Its protein is CASSFQTSNPTQLPYEQYF.

V usage is TRBV7-2 and J usage is TRBJ2-5; 9 nucleotides line up with TRBD2. CDR1 and CDR2 (germline): SGHTA, FQGNSA. J was trimmed by 4 bases and V by 2 bases; bases with no gene match: 8. The CDR3 has 16 residues. The CDR3 sequence is CASSLKGGGAGETQYF. CDR3 DNA: TGTGCCAGCAGCTTAAAGGGCGGGGGGGCGGGAGAGACCCAGTACTTC.

This clonotype was seen a handful of times. This sequence joins TRBV27 and TRBJ2-3; D might be TRBD1 or TRBD2, each matching 7 bases. This CDR3 spans 15 amino acids. V was trimmed by 5 bases and J by 6 bases, leaving 18 bases between them. Germline V gives CDR1 MNHEY, CDR2 SMNVEV (reference sequence). CDR3 loop: CASSSRQGGEDTQYF. CDR3 nucleotide sequence: TGTGCCAGCAGTAGCAGACAGGGAGGGGAGGATACGCAGTATTTT.